This is a list of T cell receptor beta chains from one sample in a study of blood T cell repertoires in COVID-19. Assay: immunoSEQ multiplex PCR; the TCRdb copy retains only in-frame clones and omits some. The sample consists of roughly 250,000 clones, 60% to 75% of them appearing once. Material: peripheral blood. Every receptor here comes from a woman aged 80 or older with acute or convalescent COVID-19. CDR3s include the opening cysteine and the closing phenylalanine or tryptophan. The D gene is left open where the match is weak. The listing skips clone size in some rows; elsewhere it reads once, few, many or a size class.

J gene,D gene,clone size,V gene,CDR3 protein,CDR3 DNA
TRBJ1-1,TRBD1,.,TRBV30,CAWGRQGGSEAFF,TGTGCCTGGGGTCGACAGGGGGGCTCTGAAGCTTTCTTT
TRBJ2-1,TRBD2,.,TRBV5-4,CASSLTSVPYNEQFF,TGTGCCAGCAGCCTGACTAGCGTTCCCTACAATGAGCAGTTCTTC
TRBJ2-3,TRBD2,few,TRBV19,CASTTGGLAATDTQYF,TGTGCCAGTACCACAGGGGGACTAGCGGCCACAGATACGCAGTATTTT
TRBJ2-3,.,once,TRBV6-5,CASSNPGVREQYF,TGTGCCAGCAGTAACCCAGGGGTTAGGGAGCAGTATTTT
TRBJ2-1,TRBD2,few,TRBV9,CASSVGGLAGVLNEQFF,TGTGCCAGCAGCGTAGGAGGCCTAGCGGGAGTTTTAAATGAGCAGTTCTTC
TRBJ1-6,TRBD1,once,TRBV2,CASWDRDSPLHF,TGTGCCAGCTGGGACAGGGACTCACCCCTCCACTTT
TRBJ1-2,.,.,TRBV10-3,CAISAGGPLGNYGYTF,TGTGCCATCAGTGCGGGGGGGCCATTGGGTAACTATGGCTACACCTTC
TRBJ2-3,.,.,TRBV5-1,CASSFTGQYTDTQYF,TGCGCCAGCAGCTTTACAGGACAGTACACAGATACGCAGTATTTT
TRBJ2-7,TRBD2,.,TRBV7-9,CASSKSGTHYEQYF,TGTGCCAGCAGCAAGAGCGGGACCCACTACGAGCAGTACTTC
TRBJ1-2,.,few,TRBV19,CASSTGEYGYTF,TGTGCCAGTAGTACGGGGGAATATGGCTACACCTTC
TRBJ1-2,TRBD1,.,TRBV19,CASSISSGTGFYGYTF,TGTGCCAGTAGTATATCCAGCGGGACAGGGTTCTATGGCTACACCTTC
TRBJ1-6,TRBD1,few,TRBV27,CASSAGTGRSPLHF,TGTGCCAGCAGTGCGGGGACAGGGCGATCACCCCTCCACTTT
TRBJ1-1,.,few,TRBV12-5,CASLVSLNTEAFF,TGTGCTAGCCTAGTCTCACTGAACACTGAAGCTTTCTTT
TRBJ2-5,TRBD2,few,TRBV7-2,CASSSERGETQYF,TGTGCCAGCAGCTCAGAGCGGGGGGAGACCCAGTACTTC
TRBJ1-2,.,.,TRBV2,CATAYTGDGYTF,TGTGCCACCGCTTATACCGGAGATGGCTACACCTTC
TRBJ1-1,.,.,TRBV25-1,CASSEYRGSYTEAFF,TGTGCCAGCAGTGAATATAGAGGGTCGTACACTGAAGCTTTCTTT
TRBJ2-3,.,.,TRBV7-3,CASSTTSTDTQYF,TGTGCCAGCAGCACCACTAGCACAGATACGCAGTATTTT
TRBJ2-3,TRBD2,.,TRBV5-1,CASSLVPSGSADTQYF,TGCGCCAGCAGCTTGGTTCCTAGCGGGAGTGCAGATACGCAGTATTTT
TRBJ2-2,TRBD2,.,TRBV19,CASSRAGESVAGELFF,TGTGCCAGTAGTCGAGCGGGGGAAAGTGTCGCCGGGGAGCTGTTTTTT
TRBJ2-2,.,.,TRBV19,CASSRGDGGELFF,TGTGCCAGTAGTAGGGGGGACGGCGGGGAGCTGTTTTTT
TRBJ1-1,.,few,TRBV6-1,CASSGSGTRKNTEAFF,TGTGCCAGCAGTGGTTCAGGGACAAGGAAGAACACTGAAGCTTTCTTT
TRBJ2-1,.,.,TRBV9,CASSVGSSPPLNEQFF,TGTGCCAGCAGCGTAGGTAGCAGCCCCCCTTTGAATGAGCAGTTCTTC
TRBJ2-3,TRBD2,.,TRBV7-9,CASSSTSGRNTDTQYF,TGTGCCAGCAGCTCCACTAGCGGGAGGAACACAGATACGCAGTATTTT
TRBJ1-2,.,few,TRBV29-1,CSVAQGGGYGYTF,TGCAGCGTTGCCCAGGGCGGTGGCTATGGCTACACCTTC
TRBJ1-5,.,.,TRBV12-5,CASGLQGGYQPQHF,TGTGCTAGTGGTTTACAGGGCGGATACCAGCCCCAGCATTTT
TRBJ1-5,TRBD1,few,TRBV30,CAWSVGGGRQPQHF,TGTGCCTGGAGTGTAGGAGGGGGCAGGCAGCCCCAGCATTTT
TRBJ2-1,TRBD1,.,TRBV6-2/TRBV6-3,CASSPWDRALVNEQFF,TGTGCCAGCAGTCCGTGGGACAGGGCTCTGGTAAATGAGCAGTTCTTC
TRBJ2-4,.,few,TRBV12-3/TRBV12-4,CASSLGRRNIQYF,TGTGCCAGCAGTTTAGGTCGGAGAAACATTCAGTACTTC
TRBJ1-6,TRBD1,.,TRBV7-9,CASRGWDRKNSPLHF,TGTGCCAGCAGAGGTTGGGACAGAAAAAATTCACCCCTCCACTTT
TRBJ2-1,TRBD2,.,TRBV18,CASSVAGTNNEQFF,TGTGCCAGCTCCGTAGCGGGAACTAACAATGAGCAGTTCTTC
TRBJ2-7,.,.,TRBV19,CASSIGITNYEQYF,TGTGCCAGTAGTATAGGCATCACTAACTACGAGCAGTACTTC
TRBJ1-2,.,.,TRBV30,CAWSVHGTSLKAPYGYTF,TGTGCCTGGAGTGTACACGGGACATCCCTTAAAGCACCTTATGGCTACACCTTC
TRBJ2-2,.,.,TRBV5-1,CASSQRGGALAGELFF,TGCGCCAGCAGCCAGCGAGGGGGGGCGTTGGCCGGGGAGCTGTTTTTT
TRBJ2-1,.,.,TRBV25-1,CASSDYRGGTYNEQFF,TGTGCCAGCAGTGATTATCGGGGAGGAACCTACAATGAGCAGTTCTTC
TRBJ2-3,TRBD2,.,TRBV5-6,CASSLGVGRATDTQYF,TGTGCCAGCAGCTTGGGTGTCGGGAGGGCGACAGATACGCAGTATTTT
TRBJ1-5,.,.,TRBV5-6,CASSLGPGDYSNQPQHF,TGTGCCAGCAGCTTGGGTCCAGGGGATTATAGCAATCAGCCCCAGCATTTT
TRBJ1-1,.,once,TRBV29-1,CSVGQGGAEAFF,TGCAGCGTTGGCCAGGGAGGGGCTGAAGCTTTCTTT
TRBJ2-3,TRBD2,.,TRBV5-4,CASSKSAGVGTDTQYF,TGTGCCAGCAGCAAAAGCGCGGGGGTGGGTACAGATACGCAGTATTTT
TRBJ1-4,TRBD1,.,TRBV18,CASSPPGQGNEKLFF,TGTGCCAGCTCACCGCCGGGACAGGGGAATGAAAAACTGTTTTTT
TRBJ1-3,.,.,TRBV3-1/TRBV3-2,CASSQDPGAGNTIYF,TGTGCCAGCAGCCAAGATCCCGGAGCTGGAAACACCATATATTTT
TRBJ1-5,TRBD1,.,TRBV19,CASSKYVTGGQPQHF,TGTGCCAGTAGTAAGTATGTGACAGGGGGGCAGCCCCAGCATTTT
TRBJ2-2,.,.,TRBV2,CASSDDGTLLVGELFF,TGTGCCAGCAGTGATGACGGGACACTTTTGGTCGGGGAGCTGTTTTTT
TRBJ1-2,.,.,TRBV5-4,CASSSARVSGGYTF,TGTGCCAGCAGCAGCGCCAGGGTATCTGGTGGCTACACCTTC
TRBJ1-6,TRBD1,.,TRBV10-1,CASSRGLRDRNRRSPLHF,TGCGCCAGCAGCAGAGGCCTCCGGGACAGGAATCGACGGTCACCCCTCCACTTT
TRBJ1-4,.,once,TRBV10-3,CAISVTPRGGPGEKLFF,TGTGCCATCAGTGTTACTCCCAGGGGCGGTCCAGGAGAAAAACTGTTTTTT
TRBJ2-1,.,.,TRBV7-9,CASSLRAGLTNNEQFF,TGTGCCAGCAGCTTACGCGCGGGCCTCACTAACAATGAGCAGTTCTTC
TRBJ2-7,TRBD2,.,TRBV18,CASSPQGLAGVSSYEQYF,TGTGCCAGCTCACCACAGGGACTAGCGGGGGTAAGCTCCTACGAGCAGTACTTC
TRBJ1-6,.,.,TRBV18,CASSPQGGNSYNSPLHF,TGTGCCAGCTCACCTCAGGGAGGGAACTCCTATAATTCACCCCTCCACTTT
TRBJ1-1,TRBD1,.,TRBV7-9,CASSLGQGTEAFF,TGTGCCAGCAGCTTGGGACAGGGCACTGAAGCTTTCTTT
TRBJ2-7,.,once,TRBV5-1,CASSLNGGSYEQYF,TGCGCCAGCAGCTTGAACGGGGGCTCCTACGAGCAGTACTTC
TRBJ2-5,TRBD2,.,TRBV5-1,CASSGLAGAWGETQYF,TGCGCCAGCAGTGGACTAGCGGGAGCGTGGGGAGAGACCCAGTACTTC